This TCR beta chain was sequenced for a study of shared clonotypes between healthy human individuals. General study findings and limits: Researchers sampled blood only, noting tissue repertoires likely differ. Sequencing depth was expected to influence donor clonotype sharing.

Selected positively for CCR7 and CD45RO-negative, naive CD8 cells excluded terminally differentiated effector memory CD45RA+ cells. Trimming left V 0 bases short and J 3 bases short, with 9 bases between. CDR3 length: 14 amino acids. Germline V lookup: CDR1 LGHNA, CDR2 YNFKEQ. Original methodology: Quality scores were absent from the junction-only immunoSEQ sequences, so filtering differed. The protocol was immunoSEQ multiplex PCR, while the TCRdb copy is restricted to in-frame clones and leaves out a portion. That table furnishes V, J and clone size, whereas the DNA furnished D and trimming. This table has approximately 590,000 clones, around 95% appearing once. Details on this clone: The antigen is undetermined.

Sequenced input: naive CD8+ T cells sorted from blood. The sequence was collected from a woman younger than 45 in good health. This chain uses TRBV4-2 with TRBJ2-7; D is ambiguous. CDR3 residues: CASSQDRLHYEQYF. The CDR3 nucleotides are TGTGCCAGCAGCCAAGATAGGCTACACTACGAGCAGTACTTC.